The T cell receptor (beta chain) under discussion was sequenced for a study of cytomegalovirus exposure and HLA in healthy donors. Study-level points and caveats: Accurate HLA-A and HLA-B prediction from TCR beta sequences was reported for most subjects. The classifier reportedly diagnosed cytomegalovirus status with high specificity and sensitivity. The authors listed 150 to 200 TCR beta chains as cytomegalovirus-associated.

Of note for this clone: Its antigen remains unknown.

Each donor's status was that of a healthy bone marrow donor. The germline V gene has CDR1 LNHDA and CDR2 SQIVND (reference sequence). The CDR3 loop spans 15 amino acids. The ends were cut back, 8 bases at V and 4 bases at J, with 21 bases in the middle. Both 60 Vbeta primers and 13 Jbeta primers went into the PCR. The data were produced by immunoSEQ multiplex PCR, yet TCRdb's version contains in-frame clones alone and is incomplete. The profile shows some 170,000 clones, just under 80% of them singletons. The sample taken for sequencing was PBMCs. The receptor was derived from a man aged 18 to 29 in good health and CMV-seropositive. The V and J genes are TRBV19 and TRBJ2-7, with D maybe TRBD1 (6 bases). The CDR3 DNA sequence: TGTGCCAGTCGATATTCCAGGGGAGATCGGTACGAGCAGTACTTC. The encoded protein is CASRYSRGDRYEQYF.